These T cell receptor beta chains were read from a single sample in a study of cytomegalovirus exposure and HLA in healthy donors. Assay: immunoSEQ multiplex PCR; the TCRdb copy retains only in-frame clones and omits some. The sample records 120,000 or so clones, roughly four fifths being singletons. Material: PBMCs. The receptors derive from a woman aged 35 to 49 in good health and CMV-seronegative. CDR3s include the opening cysteine and the closing phenylalanine or tryptophan. Each record gives: V gene, CDR3 protein.

TRBV25-1,CASTRLSTDTQYF
TRBV6-5,CASSYTKRPGGNGYTF
TRBV7-9,CASSPYQTGKISEAFF
TRBV4-2,CASSPQREPYEQYF
TRBV27,CASSFLSYTGELFF
TRBV6-5,CASSFLYRATNEKLFF
TRBV4-2,CASSQELQETQYF
TRBV7-9,CSSSLGWQQGSGGYTF
TRBV5-1,CASSFRAGYPNTGELFF
TRBV4-1,CASSQTGRPNSPLHF
TRBV5-6,CASSVARQGREKLFF
TRBV7-9,CASSRTSGITYEQYF
TRBV15,CATSTWEQGPETQYF
TRBV14,CASSLTGSLNTEAFF
TRBV13,CASSPLVGTSIYEQYF
TRBV5-4,CASSPRTGGDSPLHF
TRBV7-2,CASSLVAGGGDTQYF
TRBV23-1,CASRHLRTVKETQYF
TRBV7-9,CASSLDPTGNTEAFF
TRBV28,CASSFLTPDRVHHEQFF
TRBV19,CATRTGTGYGYTF
TRBV15,CATSRGLAGDTQYF
TRBV6-1,CASQWGPSGTYEQYF
TRBV27,CASSPNSVNQPQHF
TRBV28,CASSLLHSGYTF
TRBV6-4,CAIQALPGPNEQFF
TRBV28,CASKGGAGGPNEQFF
TRBV6-5,CASSYSKGVEQYF
TRBV6-6,CASDMGGPGDTQYF
TRBV5-3,CARSSIQRGSETQYF
TRBV28,CASSRGGSLTEAFF
TRBV27,CASSLAGTSGGAYEQYF
TRBV7-3,CASSEGVSPSYEQFF
TRBV10-2,CASRDNFAGERDEQFF
TRBV7-9,CASSPGGSGRSSRYNEQFF
TRBV7-2,CASSLGGLETQYF
TRBV14,CASSQVTGSPPLHF
TRBV10-1,CASSRGGDYGYTF
TRBV18,CASSLGLAGTGANGLTF
TRBV27,CASRGGSQETQYF
TRBV18,CASSPPSSKGTDTQYF
TRBV6-5,CASSQRGDGSYEQYF
TRBV7-9,CASSRGLAGETSTDTQYF
TRBV5-1,CASSPFMGGSTPEQYF
TRBV27,CASSPGQGFSSYEQYF
TRBV27,CASSLYVSSYEQYF
TRBV5-1,CASSGAEREQYF
TRBV5-4,CASSIGETQYF
TRBV23-1,CARSGGKMPYSNQPQHF